This TCR beta chain was captured in a study of radiation and T cells in renal cell carcinoma. Time point specified: blood 4 weeks post-SBRT, at nephrectomy. Treatment meaning: 15 Gy SBRT to primary tumor, nephrectomy 4 weeks later. Using immunoSEQ multiplex PCR, the repertoire was profiled, and TCRdb retains in-frame clones only, with some absent. The sample gives 150,000 to 200,000 clones, about 88% of which show up once; approximately 10% is in the top ten. The receptor was derived from a woman between 45 and 60 years old with renal cell carcinoma. Source: blood, taken from a patient whose treatment included radiotherapy and nephrectomy.

The CDR3 DNA sequence: TGTGCCAGCAGCTCGGAGGGACAGGGGATCGGGGAGCTGTTTTTT. The encoded protein is CASSSEGQGIGELFF. This chain joins TRBV7-2 and TRBJ2-2; 10 bases are a match to TRBD1. The CDR3 loop spans 15 amino acids. Per germline, CDR1 SGHTA and CDR2 FQGNSA. Trimming cost V 4 bases and J 7 bases; bases outside gene matches: 6.